This T cell receptor beta chain was documented in a study of T-cell reconstitution after alpha-beta-depleted transplantation in children. Study findings and constraints: At one year after transplant, newly produced T cells mostly accounted for T-cell counts and diversity.

A note on this clonotype: Its antigen is unidentified.

The V gene end was trimmed by 6 bases and the J gene end by 0 bases; junction bases not matched to a gene: 7. CDR1 MNHNS and CDR2 SASEGT come from the germline V gene. The CDR3 covers 17 residues. Unique molecular identifiers were incorporated when the TCRbeta library was constructed. TCRdb processed the PCR reads anew with MiXCR; each CDR3 protein has one entry. The sample carries hundreds of thousands of distinct CDR3 sequences, around 17% recorded once. The chain uses TRBV6-1 and TRBJ2-2; the match to TRBD1 covers 10 bases. Sequenced here: PBMCs, mostly from graft donor cells, sampled 360 days after TCRalphabeta/CD19-depleted stem cell transplant. The receptor was isolated from a male patient under 18 who had a stem cell transplant for acute lymphoblastic leukemia, so the T cells may come from the graft donor. The CDR3 DNA sequence: TGTGCCAGCAGCCGGGGACAGGGGTACCCGAACACCGGGGAGCTGTTTTTT. It is translated as CASSRGQGYPNTGELFF.